This is a list of T cell receptor beta chains from one sample in a study of T-cell reconstitution after alpha-beta-depleted transplantation in children. TCRdb re-called the PCR reads through MiXCR, storing one row per CDR3 protein. This table holds a few hundred thousand distinct CDR3 sequences, 10% to 15% found once. Sample: PBMCs, mostly from graft donor cells, taken 360 days after TCRalphabeta/CD19-depleted stem cell transplant. Receptor source: a male patient under 18 who had a stem cell transplant for acute myeloid leukemia, so the T cells may come from the graft donor. The conserved cysteine and the conserved F or W are not part of the CDR3 here. Fields, in order: D gene, V gene, J gene, CDR3 length, CDR3 protein. A D gene is named only where the DNA matches it firmly.

d_call: TRBD1; v_call: TRBV5-1; j_call: TRBJ2-3; cdr3_length: 14; cdr3_aa: ASSSQSGQGSDTQY
d_call: TRBD2; v_call: TRBV19; j_call: TRBJ2-1; cdr3_length: 15; cdr3_aa: ASSTPGLAGRRNEQF
d_call: .; v_call: TRBV27; j_call: TRBJ2-1; cdr3_length: 12; cdr3_aa: ASSSAAGYNEQF
d_call: TRBD2; v_call: TRBV12-3/TRBV12-4; j_call: TRBJ2-7; cdr3_length: 13; cdr3_aa: ASSYTLAGSYEQY
d_call: .; v_call: TRBV28; j_call: TRBJ2-1; cdr3_length: 12; cdr3_aa: ASRLLAELPEQF
d_call: .; v_call: TRBV6-2/TRBV6-3; j_call: TRBJ2-1; cdr3_length: 11; cdr3_aa: ASKERAYNEQF
d_call: TRBD1; v_call: TRBV18; j_call: TRBJ1-2; cdr3_length: 14; cdr3_aa: ASSRSGQVAMDGYT
d_call: .; v_call: TRBV7-6; j_call: TRBJ2-7; cdr3_length: 12; cdr3_aa: ASSPLGKEREQY
d_call: .; v_call: TRBV5-1; j_call: TRBJ2-2; cdr3_length: 13; cdr3_aa: ASSLLQAFNGELF
d_call: .; v_call: TRBV21-1; j_call: TRBJ2-5; cdr3_length: 12; cdr3_aa: ASTRDRLQETQY
d_call: .; v_call: TRBV2; j_call: TRBJ2-7; cdr3_length: 13; cdr3_aa: ASSEGPAEAYEQY